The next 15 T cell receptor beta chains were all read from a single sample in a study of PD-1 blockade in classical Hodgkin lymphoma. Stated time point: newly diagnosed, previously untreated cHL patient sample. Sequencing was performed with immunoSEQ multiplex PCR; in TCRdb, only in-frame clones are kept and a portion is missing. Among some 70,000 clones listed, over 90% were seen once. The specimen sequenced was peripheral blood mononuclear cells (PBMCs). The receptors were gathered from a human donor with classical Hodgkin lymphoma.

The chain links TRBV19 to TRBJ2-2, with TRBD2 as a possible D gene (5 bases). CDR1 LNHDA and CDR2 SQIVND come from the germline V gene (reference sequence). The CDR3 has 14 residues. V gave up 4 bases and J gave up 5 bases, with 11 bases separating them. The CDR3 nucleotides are TGTGCCAGTAGTAAAGGAGGCAAAACCGGGGAGCTGTTTTTT. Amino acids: CASSKGGKTGELFF.

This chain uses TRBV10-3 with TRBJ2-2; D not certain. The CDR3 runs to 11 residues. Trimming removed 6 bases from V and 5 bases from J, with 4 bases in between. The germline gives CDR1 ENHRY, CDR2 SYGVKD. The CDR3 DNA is TGTGCCATCAGCCGTACCGGGGAGCTGTTTTTT. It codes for CAISRTGELFF.

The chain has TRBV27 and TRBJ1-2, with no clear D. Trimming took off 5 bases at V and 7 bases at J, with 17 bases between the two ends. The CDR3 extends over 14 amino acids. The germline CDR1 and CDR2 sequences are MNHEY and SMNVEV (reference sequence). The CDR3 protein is CASSPPEGRAGYTF. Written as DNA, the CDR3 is TGTGCCAGCAGTCCCCCGGAGGGAAGGGCTGGCTACACCTTC.

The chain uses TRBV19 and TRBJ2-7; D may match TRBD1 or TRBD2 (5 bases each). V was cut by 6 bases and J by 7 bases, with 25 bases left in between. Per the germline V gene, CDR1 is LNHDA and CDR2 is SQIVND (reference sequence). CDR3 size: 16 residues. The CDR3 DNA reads TGTGCCAGTAGAAACCGAGCCGGGACGAAGGGGTATGAGCAGTACTTC. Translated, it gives CASRNRAGTKGYEQYF.

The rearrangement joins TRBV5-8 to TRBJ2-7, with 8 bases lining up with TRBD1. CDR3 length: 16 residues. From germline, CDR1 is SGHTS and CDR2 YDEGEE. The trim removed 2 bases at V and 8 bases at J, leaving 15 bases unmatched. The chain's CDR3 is CASSFSQGAGGIKQYF. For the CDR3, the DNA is TGTGCCAGCAGCTTCTCCCAGGGGGCTGGCGGAATAAAGCAGTACTTC.

The CDR3, as DNA: TGCGCCAGCAGCCGGGAGGGACAGACCTACGAGCAGTACTTC. It encodes CASSREGQTYEQYF. V and J are TRBV5-1 and TRBJ2-7, with D perhaps matching TRBD2 (8 bases). Looked up from germline, CDR1 is SGHRS and CDR2 is YFSETQ. The V gene lost 4 bases and the J gene lost 2 bases, with 13 bases spanning the gap. The CDR3 spans 14 residues.

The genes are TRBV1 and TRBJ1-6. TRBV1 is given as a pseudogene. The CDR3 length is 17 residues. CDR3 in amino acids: CTSSQVNPRSYNSPLHF. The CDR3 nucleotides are TGCACCAGCAGCCAAGTAAACCCTCGCTCCTATAATTCACCCCTCCACTTT.

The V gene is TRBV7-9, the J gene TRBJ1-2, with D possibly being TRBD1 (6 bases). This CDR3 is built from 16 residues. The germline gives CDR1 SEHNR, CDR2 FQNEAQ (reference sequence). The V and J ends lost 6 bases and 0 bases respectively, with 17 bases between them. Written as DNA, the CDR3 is TGTGCCAGCAGTCAAGGACAGAGAGTTGCTAACTATGGCTACACCTTC. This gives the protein CASSQGQRVANYGYTF.

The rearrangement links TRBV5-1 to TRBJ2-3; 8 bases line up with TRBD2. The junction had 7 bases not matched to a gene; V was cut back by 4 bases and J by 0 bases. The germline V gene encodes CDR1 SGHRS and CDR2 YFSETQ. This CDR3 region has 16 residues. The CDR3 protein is CASSRQTSASTDTQYF. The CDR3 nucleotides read TGCGCCAGCAGCCGACAGACTAGCGCCAGCACAGATACGCAGTATTTT.

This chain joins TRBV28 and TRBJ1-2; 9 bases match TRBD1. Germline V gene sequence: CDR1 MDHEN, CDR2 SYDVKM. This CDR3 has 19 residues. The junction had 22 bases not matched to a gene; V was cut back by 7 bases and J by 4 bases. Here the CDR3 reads CASTNPWRRRDRVLYGYTF. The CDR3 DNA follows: TGTGCCAGCACCAACCCGTGGAGGCGGCGGGACAGGGTCCTCTATGGCTACACCTTC.

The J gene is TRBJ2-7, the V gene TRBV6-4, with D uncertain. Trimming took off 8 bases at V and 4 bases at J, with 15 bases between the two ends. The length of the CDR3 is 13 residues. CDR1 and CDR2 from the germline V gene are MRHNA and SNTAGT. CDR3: CASSEDRPYEQYF. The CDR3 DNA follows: TGTGCCAGCTCAGAGGACCGACCGTACGAGCAGTACTTC.

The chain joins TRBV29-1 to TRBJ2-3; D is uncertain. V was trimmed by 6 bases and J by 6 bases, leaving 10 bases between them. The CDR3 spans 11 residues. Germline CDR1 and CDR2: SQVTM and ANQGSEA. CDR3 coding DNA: TGCAGCGTACTTCCCGGGGATACGCAGTATTTT. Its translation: CSVLPGDTQYF.

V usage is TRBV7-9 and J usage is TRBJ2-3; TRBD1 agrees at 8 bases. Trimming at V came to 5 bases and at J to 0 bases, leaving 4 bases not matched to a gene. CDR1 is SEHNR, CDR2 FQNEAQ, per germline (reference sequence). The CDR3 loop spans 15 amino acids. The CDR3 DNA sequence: TGTGCCAGCAGCCGACAGGGGATTAGCACAGATACGCAGTATTTT. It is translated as CASSRQGISTDTQYF.

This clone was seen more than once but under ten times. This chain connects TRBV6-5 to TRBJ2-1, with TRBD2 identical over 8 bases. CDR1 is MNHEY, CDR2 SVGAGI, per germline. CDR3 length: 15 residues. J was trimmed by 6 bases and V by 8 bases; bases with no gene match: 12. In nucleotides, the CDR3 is TGTGCCAGCTCAAGCGCCCGGGGGGGGCGCAATGAGCAGTTCTTC. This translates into CASSSARGGRNEQFF.

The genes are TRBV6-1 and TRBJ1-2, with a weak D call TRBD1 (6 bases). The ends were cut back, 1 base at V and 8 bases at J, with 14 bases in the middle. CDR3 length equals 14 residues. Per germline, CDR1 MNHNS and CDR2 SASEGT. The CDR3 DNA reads TGTGCCAGCAGTGAAGGGGGGGCCCTTAGGGGCTACACCTTC. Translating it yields CASSEGGALRGYTF.